This TCR beta chain was identified during a study of blood T cell repertoires in COVID-19 (dated by TCRdb to 2019 to 2021). Regarding the research as a whole: Collaborator samples came from the United States, Italy and Spain and covered acute and convalescent phases of COVID-19. The prospective study material was composed of cDNA or gDNA derived from T cells, B-cell-depleted T cells, or PBMCs. Subjects who had been exposed to COVID-19, were actively infected with it, or had recovered from it provided the deeply sampled blood TCRbeta repertoires that made up the dataset. The repertoires were released in a freely available public database meant as a resource for research on the immune response to SARS-CoV-2. The samples were drawn from the first 160 participants of the ongoing ImmuneRACE study and from 950 to 1,500 subjects provided by 6 global collaborators. The sample metadata nearly always contained a de-identified subject ID, COVID-19 status, age in years and sex. Where HLA class I and class II types were available, the types were taken from metadata supplied by the sample provider, not from assay-based typing.

TCRbeta CDR3 regions were amplified from genomic DNA using the immunoSEQ Assay, a bias-controlled multiplex PCR. The source study handled its data this way. The number of nucleated cells in each sample was estimated from the amplification of reference gene primers within the assay. To quantify the absolute abundance of each unique TCRbeta CDR3 rearrangement, sequence reads were collapsed and filtered. For each sample, productive Simpson clonality was calculated by taking the square root of Simpson's diversity index across productive rearrangements. TCRdb obtained this table from immuneACCESS and retained in-frame rearrangements with V and J assigned. These tables miss some clones; where compared with another copy, unresolved V genes account for less than half of the shortfall, and the remainder is unexplained. V, J and clone size are taken as reported in that table, and D and trimming were inferred from the DNA itself. The sample yields fewer than 500,000 clones; approximately 90% were counted once. The ten largest clones represent around 4.4% of the sample.

Whole blood was collected in K2EDTA tubes by collaborating institutions according to the institutions' own protocols. For TCRbeta analysis, collaborator samples were shipped as frozen whole blood, as isolated PBMCs, or as DNA extracted from either sample type. A remark on this clone: The specificity of this receptor is unknown. No much larger clonotype is one base removed from it; base qualities were not supplied.

The germline ends are 16 bases apart after V is trimmed by 4 bases and J by 5 bases. The germline V gene provides CDR1 SGHDT and CDR2 YYEEEE. The CDR3 runs 14 residues from the cysteine to the phenylalanine. CDR3 DNA only is kept here, 42 bases in frame from base 1. General conclusions and limits of the study: Clinical and demographic metadata were provided uncurated, with the amount varying by source and participant.

Sequencing input: peripheral blood. The rearranged chain carries TRBV5-6 and TRBJ2-7, with a weak D call of TRBD1 (5 bases match). The receptor comes from a woman under 40 with acute or convalescent COVID-19. This receptor carries the CDR3 CASSQVTGSNEQYF. The DNA is as follows: TGTGCCAGCAGCCAGGTAACAGGTAGTAACGAGCAGTACTTC.